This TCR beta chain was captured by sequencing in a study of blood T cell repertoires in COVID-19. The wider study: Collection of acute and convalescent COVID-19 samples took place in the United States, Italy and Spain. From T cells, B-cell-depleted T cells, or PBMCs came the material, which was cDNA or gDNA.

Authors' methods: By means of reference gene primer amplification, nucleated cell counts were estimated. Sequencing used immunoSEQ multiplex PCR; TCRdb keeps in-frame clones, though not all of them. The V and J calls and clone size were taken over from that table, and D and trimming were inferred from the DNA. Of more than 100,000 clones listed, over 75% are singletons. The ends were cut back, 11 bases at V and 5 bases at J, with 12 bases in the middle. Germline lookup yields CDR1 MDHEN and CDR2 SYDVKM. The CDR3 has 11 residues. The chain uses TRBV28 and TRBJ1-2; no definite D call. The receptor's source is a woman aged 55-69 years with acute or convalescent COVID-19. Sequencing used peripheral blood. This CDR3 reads CAGNGGYGYTF. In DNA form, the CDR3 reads TGTGCCGGAAACGGAGGGTATGGCTACACCTTC.